The T cell receptor beta chain under discussion was sequenced for a study of OX40 agonist ivuxolimab in advanced cancers. As for the study in general: The dose-escalation cohort was about 87% male, with a mean age of about 56 years, ranging roughly 20 to 90.

Assay: immunoSEQ multiplex PCR; the TCRdb copy retains only in-frame clones and omits some. Of 60,000 to 75,000 clones listed, 75% to 90% are singletons. The CDR3 contains 12 residues. V gave up 3 bases and J gave up 15 bases, with 15 bases separating them. The germline gives CDR1 LNHDA, CDR2 SQIVND (reference sequence). Comment on this clone: The antigen remains undetermined.

Overall study findings and caveats: Expansion of clones was among the lowest in partial responders at 0.1-3.0 mg/kg. Circulating CD4+ and CD8+ T cells showed clonal expansion by week 6 at 0.1 to 3.0 mg/kg. It was also the case that some nonresponders had low normalized T-cell clonal expansion.

The receptor's source is an adult with an advanced solid tumor such as melanoma, head and neck, liver or kidney cancer. Sequenced here: CD4+ or CD8+ T cells sorted from blood, sampled in a trial of the OX40 agonist ivuxolimab. The chain is built from TRBV19 and TRBJ2-4; D may correspond to TRBD1 or TRBD2 (6 bases each). This CDR3 reads CASSIGGTTPYF. CDR3 DNA sequence: TGTGCCAGTAGTATTGGCGGGACAACCCCGTACTTC.